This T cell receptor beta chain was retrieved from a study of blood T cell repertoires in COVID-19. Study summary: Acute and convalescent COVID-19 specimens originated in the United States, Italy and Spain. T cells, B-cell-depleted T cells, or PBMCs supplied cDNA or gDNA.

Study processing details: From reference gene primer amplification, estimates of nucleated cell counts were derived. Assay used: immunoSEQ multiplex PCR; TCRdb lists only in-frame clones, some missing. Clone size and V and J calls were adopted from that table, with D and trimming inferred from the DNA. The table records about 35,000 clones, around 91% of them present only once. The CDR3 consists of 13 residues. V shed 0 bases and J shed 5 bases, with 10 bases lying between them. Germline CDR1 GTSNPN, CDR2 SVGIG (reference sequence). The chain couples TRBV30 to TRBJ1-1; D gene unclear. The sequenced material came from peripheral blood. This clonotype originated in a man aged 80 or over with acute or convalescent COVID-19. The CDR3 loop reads CAWSVARGTEAFF. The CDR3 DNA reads TGTGCCTGGAGTGTCGCCAGAGGGACTGAAGCTTTCTTT.